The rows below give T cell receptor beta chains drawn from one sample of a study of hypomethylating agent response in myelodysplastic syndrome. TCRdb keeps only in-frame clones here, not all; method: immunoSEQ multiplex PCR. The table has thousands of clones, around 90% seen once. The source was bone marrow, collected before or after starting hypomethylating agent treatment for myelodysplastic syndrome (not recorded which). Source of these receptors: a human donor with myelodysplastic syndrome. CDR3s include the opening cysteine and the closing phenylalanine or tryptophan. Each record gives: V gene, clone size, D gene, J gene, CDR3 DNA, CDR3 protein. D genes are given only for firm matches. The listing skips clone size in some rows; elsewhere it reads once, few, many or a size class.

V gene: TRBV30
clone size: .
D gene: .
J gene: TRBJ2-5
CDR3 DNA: TGTGCCTGGAGTGATGGGACCCAGTACTTC
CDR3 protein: CAWSDGTQYF

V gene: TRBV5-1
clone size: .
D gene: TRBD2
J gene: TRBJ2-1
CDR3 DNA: TGCGCCAGCAGCTTGGAGCCTAGCGGGGGAATGAATGAGCAGTTCTTC
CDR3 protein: CASSLEPSGGMNEQFF

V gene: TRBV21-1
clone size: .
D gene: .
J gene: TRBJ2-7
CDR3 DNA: TGTGCCAGCAGCAAAGCGAGGACAGGGATGAACGAGCAGTACTTC
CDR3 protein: CASSKARTGMNEQYF

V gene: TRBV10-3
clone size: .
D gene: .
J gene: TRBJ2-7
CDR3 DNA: TGTGCCATCAGTGAGTCGTACGGAGACTACGAGCAGTACTTC
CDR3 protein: CAISESYGDYEQYF

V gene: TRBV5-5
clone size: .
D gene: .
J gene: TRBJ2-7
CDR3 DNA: TGTGCCAGCAGCTATGGCCGATTGTTCTACGAGCAGTACTTC
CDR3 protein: CASSYGRLFYEQYF

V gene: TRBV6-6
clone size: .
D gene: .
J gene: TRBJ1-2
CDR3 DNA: TGTGCCAGCAGTTATATTAATGGCTACACCTTC
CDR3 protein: CASSYINGYTF

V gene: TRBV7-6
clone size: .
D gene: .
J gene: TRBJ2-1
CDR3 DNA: TGTGCCAGCAGCTACCTCGCCTGGACAGGAGGGAATGAGCAGTTCTTC
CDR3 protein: CASSYLAWTGGNEQFF

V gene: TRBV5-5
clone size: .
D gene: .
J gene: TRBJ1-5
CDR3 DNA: TGTGCCAGCAGCTTGGTACAGGCTAACCCCTATAGCAATCAGCCCCAGCATTTT
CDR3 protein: CASSLVQANPYSNQPQHF

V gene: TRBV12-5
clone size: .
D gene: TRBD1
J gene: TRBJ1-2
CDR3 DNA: TGTGCTAGTGGTTGGGAAACAGGGGTAATTAACTATGGCTACACCTTC
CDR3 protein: CASGWETGVINYGYTF

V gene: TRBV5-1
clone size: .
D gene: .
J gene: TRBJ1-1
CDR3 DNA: TGCGCCAGCAGCCCTCTACAGGGCACTGAAGCTTTCTTT
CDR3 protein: CASSPLQGTEAFF

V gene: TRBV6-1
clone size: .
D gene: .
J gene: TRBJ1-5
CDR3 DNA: TGTGCCAGCAGGGGTAGCAATCAGCCCCAGCATTTT
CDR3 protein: CASRGSNQPQHF

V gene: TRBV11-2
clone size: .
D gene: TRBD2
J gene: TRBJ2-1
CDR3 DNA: TGTGCGAATCTACCGCGGGGGGGTTTTAATGAGCAGTTCTTC
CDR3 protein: CANLPRGGFNEQFF

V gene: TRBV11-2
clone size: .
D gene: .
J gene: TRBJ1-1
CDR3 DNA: TGTGCCAGCAGCTTAGGAGTAGCGGGGGCAAGGGCTTTCTTT
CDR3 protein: CASSLGVAGARAFF

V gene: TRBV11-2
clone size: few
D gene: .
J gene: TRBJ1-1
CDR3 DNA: TGTGCCAGCAGCTACTCCTCGATGGGTGATGAAGCTTTCTTT
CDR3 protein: CASSYSSMGDEAFF

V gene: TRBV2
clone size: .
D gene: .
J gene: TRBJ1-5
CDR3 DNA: TGTGCCAGCAACGGGGGGCTCCGTCAGCCCCAGCATTTT
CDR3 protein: CASNGGLRQPQHF

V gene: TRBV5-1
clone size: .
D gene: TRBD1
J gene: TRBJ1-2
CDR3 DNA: TGCGCCAGCAGCCCGGCGGACAGGGTGGACGGCTACACCTTC
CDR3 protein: CASSPADRVDGYTF

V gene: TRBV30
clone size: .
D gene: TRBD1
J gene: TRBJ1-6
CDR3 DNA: TGTGCCTGGAGAGCCCAGGGGGTTAATTCACCCCTCCACTTT
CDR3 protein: CAWRAQGVNSPLHF

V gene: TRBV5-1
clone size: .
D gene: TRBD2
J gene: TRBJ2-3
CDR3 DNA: TGCGCCAGCAGCTTGGGAAGCGGGGGGGCTAGAGATACGCAGTATTTT
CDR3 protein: CASSLGSGGARDTQYF

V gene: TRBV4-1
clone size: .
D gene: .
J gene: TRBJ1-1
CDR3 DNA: TGCGCCAGCAGCCAAGATGTCGGGGTAGCAGACACTGAAGCTTTCTTT
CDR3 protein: CASSQDVGVADTEAFF

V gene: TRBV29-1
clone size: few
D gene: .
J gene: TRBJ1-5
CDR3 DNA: TGCAGCGTGCGTACCGGGGGCGATGGGCCCCAGCATTTT
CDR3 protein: CSVRTGGDGPQHF

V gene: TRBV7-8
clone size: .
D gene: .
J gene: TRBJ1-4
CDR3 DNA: TGTGCCAGCAGCTTGGGTGCAACTAATGAAAAACTGTTTTTT
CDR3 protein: CASSLGATNEKLFF

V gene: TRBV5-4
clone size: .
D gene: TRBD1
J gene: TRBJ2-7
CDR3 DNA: TGTGCCAGCAGCTTGGCCCTACAGGGGGCGAGCGAGCAGTACTTC
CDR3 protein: CASSLALQGASEQYF

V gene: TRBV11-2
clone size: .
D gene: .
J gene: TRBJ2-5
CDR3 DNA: TGTGCCAGCAGCTCACAAACAGGGGATGGGGGGCGTTGGAAGACCCAGTACTTC
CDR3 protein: CASSSQTGDGGRWKTQYF

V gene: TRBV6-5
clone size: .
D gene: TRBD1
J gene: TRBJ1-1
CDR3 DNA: TGTGCCAGCAGTTACTCGACAGGGGAGTTGAACACTGAAGCTTTCTTT
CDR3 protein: CASSYSTGELNTEAFF

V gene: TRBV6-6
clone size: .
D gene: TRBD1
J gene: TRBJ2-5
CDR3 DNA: TGTGCCAGCAGACCTCGGACAGGGGGAGAGACCCAGTACTTC
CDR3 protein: CASRPRTGGETQYF

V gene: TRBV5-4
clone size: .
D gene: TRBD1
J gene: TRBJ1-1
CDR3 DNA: TGTGCCAGCAGCCGCTGGGGACAGGGGGCTCTTGAAGCTTTCTTT
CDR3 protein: CASSRWGQGALEAFF

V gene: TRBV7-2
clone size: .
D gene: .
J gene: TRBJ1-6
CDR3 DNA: TGTGCCAGCACCTCTGGGGCAGGGGCAGTTTCACCCCTCCACTTT
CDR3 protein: CASTSGAGAVSPLHF

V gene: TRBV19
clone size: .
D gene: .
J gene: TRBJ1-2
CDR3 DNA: TGTGCCAGTAGTATCGGCAGGGTCCATGGCTACACCTTC
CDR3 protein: CASSIGRVHGYTF